These 32 T cell receptor beta chains came from one sample sequenced in a study of blood T cell repertoires in COVID-19. Here immunoSEQ multiplex PCR was the method, and the copy in TCRdb shows in-frame clones only, minus some. Found here are approximately 100,000 clones, 85% to 95% of them singletons; the top ten hold approximately 5.8%. Sample: peripheral blood. The receptors here all came from a man aged 50-60 years with active COVID-19.

J is TRBJ1-5 and V is TRBV27; TRBD1 agrees at 7 bases. There are 15 residues in the CDR3. Trimming took 3 bases from V and 4 from J; bases not matched to a gene: 6. CDR1 is MNHEY and CDR2 is SMNVEV in the germline V gene (reference sequence). CDR3 DNA sequence: TGTGCCAGCAGTTTGTCCAGGGGGGCAAATCAGCCCCAGCATTTT. Translated, it gives CASSLSRGANQPQHF.

This chain uses TRBV7-9 with TRBJ2-7; 7 bases match TRBD2. Unmatched junction bases numbered 3, after V lost 0 bases and J lost 4 bases. Looked up from germline, CDR1 is SEHNR and CDR2 is FQNEAQ (reference sequence). This CDR3 is 14 amino acids long. CDR3 loop: CASSLAGGPYEQYF. DNA of the CDR3: TGTGCCAGCAGCTTAGCGGGAGGGCCATACGAGCAGTACTTC. Drawing the rest from reference TRBV7-9 and TRBJ2-7, the complete variable domain is DTGVSQNPRHKITKRGQNVTFRCDPISEHNRLYWYRQTLGQGPEFLTYFQNEAQLEKSRLLSDRFSAERPKGSFSTLEIQRTEQGDSAMYLCASSLAGGPYEQYFGPGTRLTVT.

This rearrangement joins TRBV18 to TRBJ2-1; TRBD1 might be the D (6 bases). V lost 3 bases and J 7 bases, leaving 10 bases between the germline ends. The CDR3 runs to 13 residues. Germline lookup yields CDR1 KGHSH and CDR2 LQKENI. The CDR3: CASSPPRGNEQFF. The CDR3 DNA follows: TGTGCCAGCTCACCCCCGAGGGGGAATGAGCAGTTCTTC. Drawing the rest from reference TRBV18 and TRBJ2-1, the complete variable domain is NAGVMQNPRHLVRRRGQEARLRCSPMKGHSHVYWYRQLPEEGLKFMVYLQKENIIDESGMPKERFSAEFPKEGPSILRIQQVVRGDSAAYFCASSPPRGNEQFFGPGTRLTVL.

This clone has a single count. The V gene is TRBV3-1 (or the pseudogene TRBV3-2), the J gene TRBJ1-1; tentative D call: TRBD1 (6 bases). V gave up 1 base and J gave up 4 bases, with 10 bases separating them. This CDR3 is 14 amino acids long. Per germline, CDR1 LGHDT and CDR2 YNNKEL (reference sequence). CDR3 sequence (DNA): TGTGCCAGCAGCCAAGGGCAGGGGACCACTGAAGCTTTCTTT. Translation gives CASSQGQGTTEAFF.

The V gene is TRBV30, the J gene TRBJ2-7; D may be TRBD2 (5 bases). CDR1 is GTSNPN and CDR2 is SVGIG in the germline V gene (reference sequence). The CDR3 extends over 12 amino acids. V shed 5 bases and J shed 0 bases, with 8 bases lying between them. The CDR3: CAWGETSYEQYF. In DNA, the CDR3 is TGTGCCTGGGGGGAGACCTCCTACGAGCAGTACTTC.

The chain employs TRBV28 and TRBJ1-4; weak D call: TRBD1 (6 bases). This CDR3 region has 14 residues. V shed 9 bases and J shed 0 bases, with 11 bases lying between them. Germline loops: CDR1 MDHEN, CDR2 SYDVKM. CDR3: CASLGGATNEKLFF. CDR3 nucleotides: TGTGCCAGTTTAGGGGGGGCAACTAATGAAAAACTGTTTTTT.

This sequence joins TRBV19 and TRBJ1-2; 7 nucleotides line up with TRBD1. J gave up 4 bases and V 5 bases, and 16 bases lay outside the gene matches. CDR1 is LNHDA, CDR2 SQIVND, per germline (reference sequence). The CDR3 contains 17 residues. The CDR3 nucleotides are TGTGCCAGTAGTTCCATGGGACAGTCCACTGTTCTCTATGGCTACACCTTC. Its translation is CASSSMGQSTVLYGYTF.

This clone appeared a few times. The V gene is TRBV5-6, the J gene TRBJ2-2, with 9 bases matching TRBD2. V dropped 0 bases and J dropped 4; count of bases not matched to a gene: 4. Per germline, CDR1 SGHDT and CDR2 YYEEEE. The CDR3 runs to 16 residues. The CDR3 DNA follows: TGTGCCAGCAGCTTGGAAGCGGGAGGTGTCACCGGGGAGCTGTTTTTT. Its translation is CASSLEAGGVTGELFF.

The chain has TRBV6-1 and TRBJ2-5; D not certain. Looked up from germline, CDR1 is MNHNS and CDR2 is SASEGT. The V gene lost 0 bases and the J gene lost 5 bases, with 7 bases spanning the gap. The CDR3 length is 13 residues. CDR3 DNA sequence: TGTGCCAGCAGTGAAGCTCCCGGGGAGACCCAGTACTTC. The encoded protein is CASSEAPGETQYF.

The genes are TRBV6-6 and TRBJ2-3; possibly TRBD2 for D (5 bases). Germline lookup yields CDR1 MNHNY and CDR2 SVGAGI (reference sequence). The CDR3 length is 15 residues. Trimming removed 0 bases from V and 1 base from J, with 8 bases in between. The CDR3 protein is CASSYSVSGTDTQYF. In DNA form, the CDR3 reads TGTGCCAGCAGTTACTCGGTTAGCGGCACAGATACGCAGTATTTT.

This chain joins TRBV3-1 (or the pseudogene TRBV3-2) and TRBJ1-2, with TRBD1 matching 9 bases. The junction had 6 bases not matched to a gene; V was cut back by 5 bases and J by 8 bases. The CDR3 length is 13 residues. Germline V gives CDR1 LGHDT, CDR2 YNNKEL (reference sequence). The CDR3 reads CASSVDRGYGYTF. The CDR3 region has the DNA TGTGCCAGCAGCGTAGACAGGGGGTACGGCTACACCTTC.

This chain connects TRBV30 to TRBJ2-3, with 8 bases matching TRBD2. V trimming: 2 bases; J trimming: 2 bases; junction bases outside the gene matches: 3. The CDR3 is 14 residues long. Germline CDR1 is GTSNPN and CDR2 is SVGIG (reference sequence). The CDR3 coding sequence is TGTGCCTGGAGTCATAGCGGGGACACAGATACGCAGTATTTT. This sequence encodes CAWSHSGDTDTQYF.

The rearrangement links TRBV10-1 to TRBJ2-1; TRBD1 matches 7 bases. Germline CDR1 is WNHNN and CDR2 is SYGVQD (reference sequence). This CDR3 contains 13 residues. J lost 4 bases, V lost 5 bases, and 2 bases had no gene match. CDR3 DNA sequence: TGCGCCAGCAGTTCGGGACAGTACAATGAGCAGTTCTTC. This codes for CASSSGQYNEQFF.

This rearrangement joins TRBV24-1 to TRBJ2-3; the match to TRBD2 covers 8 bases. V was clipped by 5 bases and J by 2 bases; unmatched bases: 5. The germline gives CDR1 KGHDR, CDR2 SFDVKD. This CDR3 spans 15 amino acids. CDR3 nucleotide sequence: TGTGCCACCAGTGGTCGGGAGGGGGTCACAGATACGCAGTATTTT. Protein sequence: CATSGREGVTDTQYF.

The chain combines TRBV6-5 with TRBJ2-1; D may be TRBD1 (6 bases). Trimming pared 6 bases from V and 8 bases from J, leaving 11 bases between. Germline loops: CDR1 MNHEY, CDR2 SVGAGI. The CDR3 has 12 residues. CDR3 sequence reads: CASRGTSDEQFF. The CDR3, as DNA: TGTGCCAGCAGGGGGACATCGGATGAGCAGTTCTTC.

The genes are TRBV7-9 and TRBJ1-1; the D is unclear. The CDR3 has 13 residues. Germline V gene data show CDR1 as SEHNR and CDR2 as FQNEAQ (reference sequence). Trimming removed 2 bases from V and 6 bases from J, with 10 bases in between. The CDR3 is CASSLWNGPEAFF. CDR3 sequence (DNA): TGTGCCAGCAGCTTATGGAATGGGCCTGAAGCTTTCTTT.

The V gene is TRBV7-9, the J gene TRBJ2-2; 7 nucleotides agree with TRBD1. CDR3 length: 17 residues. Losses at the gene ends were 4 bases for V and 1 base for J; bases not matched to a gene: 9. Germline assignment: CDR1 SEHNR and CDR2 FQNEAQ (reference sequence). The CDR3 DNA sequence: TGTGCCAGCAGCTATAAGACAGGGACGAAGAACACCGGGGAGCTGTTTTTT. This encodes CASSYKTGTKNTGELFF.

V gene TRBV4-1 combines with J gene TRBJ2-5, with 12 nucleotides matching TRBD2. The junction had 3 bases not matched to a gene; V was cut back by 4 bases and J by 0 bases. The CDR3 is 16 residues long. CDR1 is MGHRA and CDR2 is YSYEKL in the germline V gene. Here the CDR3 reads CASSRGTSGYQETQYF. DNA of the CDR3: TGCGCCAGCAGCCGAGGGACTAGCGGGTACCAAGAGACCCAGTACTTC.

CDR3 in amino acids: CASSVDGLFSYEQYF. Written as DNA, the CDR3 is TGTGCCAGCAGCGTAGACGGACTATTTTCCTACGAGCAGTACTTC. This chain joins TRBV9 and TRBJ2-7; tentative D call: TRBD2 (6 bases). The CDR3 is made up of 15 amino acids. Germline lookup yields CDR1 SGDLS and CDR2 YYNGEE. V gave up 0 bases and J gave up 1 base, with 11 bases separating them.

The rearrangement joins TRBV24-1 to TRBJ1-1; D may be TRBD1 (6 bases). Germline V lookup: CDR1 KGHDR, CDR2 SFDVKD. The CDR3 runs to 11 residues. The V end was cut by 9 bases, the J end by 11 bases, with 15 bases between. CDR3 coding DNA: TGTGCCACCGAGGTAGGGGGTAGGGCTTTCTTT. Its protein product is CATEVGGRAFF.

The chain couples TRBV9 to TRBJ2-1; TRBD2 matches 8 bases. Per the germline V gene, CDR1 is SGDLS and CDR2 is YYNGEE. V was pared by 3 bases and J by 4 bases, with 6 bases of the junction left unmatched. The CDR3 extends over 15 amino acids. The CDR3 reads CASSEELAEYNEQFF. The CDR3 DNA reads TGTGCCAGCAGCGAGGAACTAGCGGAATACAATGAGCAGTTCTTC. Full variable domain (rest looked up from reference TRBV9 and TRBJ2-1): DSGVTQTPKHLITATGQRVTLRCSPRSGDLSVYWYQQSLDQGLQFLIQYYNGEERAKGNILERFSAQQFPDLHSELNLSSLELGDSALYFCASSEELAEYNEQFFGPGTRLTVL.

The chain couples TRBV19 to TRBJ2-7; a possible D gene is TRBD1 (6 bases). The CDR3 contains 13 residues. The V and J ends lost 5 bases and 1 base respectively, with 9 bases between them. Germline values: CDR1 LNHDA, CDR2 SQIVND (reference sequence). CDR3 nucleotides: TGTGCCAGTAGTCCTACAGGGTCCTACGAGCAGTACTTC. As protein: CASSPTGSYEQYF.

The rearrangement joins TRBV3-1 (or the pseudogene TRBV3-2) to TRBJ2-3; 7 nucleotides agree with TRBD2. CDR1 and CDR2 (germline): LGHDT, YNNKEL (reference sequence). This CDR3 spans 14 amino acids. The trim removed 2 bases at V and 6 bases at J, leaving 5 bases unmatched. The chain's CDR3 is CASSQLGEGDTQYF. The CDR3 DNA sequence: TGTGCCAGCAGCCAACTAGGGGAGGGGGATACGCAGTATTTT.

The chain employs TRBV3-1 (or the pseudogene TRBV3-2) and TRBJ1-1; tentatively, D is TRBD1 (6 bases). CDR1 LGHDT and CDR2 YNNKEL come from the germline V gene (reference sequence). Trimming removed 0 bases from V and 6 bases from J, with 20 bases in between. The CDR3 has 17 amino acids. DNA for the CDR3: TGTGCCAGCAGCCAAGAGGCTAGACAGGTCTTAGCCTCTGAAGCTTTCTTT. Protein product: CASSQEARQVLASEAFF.

The V and J genes are TRBV10-3 and TRBJ2-1, with D hard to call. Per the germline V gene, CDR1 is ENHRY and CDR2 is SYGVKD. Deletions cut 7 bases from V and 0 bases from J, with 25 bases between. The length of the CDR3 is 19 residues. The CDR3 is CAIKPGQSVSRSSYNEQFF. DNA of the CDR3: TGTGCCATCAAGCCTGGGCAGAGTGTCTCCAGAAGCTCCTACAATGAGCAGTTCTTC.

CDR3 region: CASRKGWANEKLFF. The CDR3 DNA reads TGTGCCAGCAGAAAGGGGTGGGCTAATGAAAAACTGTTTTTT. J is TRBJ1-4 and V is TRBV6-5, with a tentative D call TRBD1 (5 bases). Per germline, CDR1 MNHEY and CDR2 SVGAGI. Trimming shortened V by 6 bases and J by 3 bases, and 11 bases separated the two germline ends. This CDR3 comprises 14 residues.

The chain links TRBV5-8 to TRBJ2-5; maybe TRBD2 (6 bases). Germline CDR1 reads SGHTS; CDR2 reads YDEGEE. The V and J ends lost 3 bases and 6 bases respectively, with 24 bases between them. This CDR3 spans 17 amino acids. CDR3 loop: CASSSVPGDWDSQTQYF. CDR3 bases: TGTGCCAGCAGCTCTGTTCCGGGAGATTGGGATTCGCAGACCCAGTACTTC.

The V gene is TRBV24-1, the J gene TRBJ2-1, with no clear D. The length of the CDR3 is 11 residues. Germline loops: CDR1 KGHDR, CDR2 SFDVKD. Trimming pared 4 bases from V and 7 bases from J, leaving 4 bases between. The CDR3 loop is CATSDPNEQFF. CDR3 nucleotide sequence: TGTGCCACCAGTGACCCGAATGAGCAGTTCTTC.

The chain has TRBV30 and TRBJ1-5; 7 positions agree with TRBD1. V lost 4 bases to trimming and J lost 10 bases; unmatched junction nucleotides: 13. Per the germline V gene, CDR1 is GTSNPN and CDR2 is SVGIG (reference sequence). The CDR3 has 14 amino acids. CDR3 sequence reads: CAWTPRQGAVPQHF. The CDR3 DNA sequence: TGTGCCTGGACCCCTAGACAGGGTGCTGTTCCCCAGCATTTT.

CDR3 residues: CASSDGRAEETQYF. The CDR3 DNA sequence: TGCGCCAGCAGTGACGGGAGGGCCGAGGAGACCCAGTACTTC. This chain uses TRBV10-1 with TRBJ2-5, with 8 bases aligning to TRBD2. J lost 5 bases, V lost 3 bases, and 5 bases had no gene match. The CDR3 sequence is 14 residues long. Germline CDR1 and CDR2: WNHNN and SYGVQD (reference sequence).

For the CDR3, the DNA is TGTGCCAGCAGCCCAACAGGGCTCTCCTACGAGCAGTACTTC. It specifies CASSPTGLSYEQYF. V gene TRBV11-3 combines with J gene TRBJ2-7, with a tentative D call TRBD1 (6 bases). This CDR3 has 14 residues. Germline CDR1 is SGHNT and CDR2 is YENEEA. V lost 5 bases, J lost 0 bases, and 11 bases lay in between.

The rearrangement uses TRBV7-3 and TRBJ2-7, with 7 bases lining up with TRBD2. CDR1 SGHTA and CDR2 FQGTGA come from the germline V gene. J lost 7 bases, V lost 5 bases, and 8 bases had no gene match. This CDR3 contains 13 residues. CDR3 sequence reads: CASSARTSREQYF. The CDR3 nucleotides read TGTGCCAGCAGCGCCCGGACTAGTCGGGAGCAGTACTTC.